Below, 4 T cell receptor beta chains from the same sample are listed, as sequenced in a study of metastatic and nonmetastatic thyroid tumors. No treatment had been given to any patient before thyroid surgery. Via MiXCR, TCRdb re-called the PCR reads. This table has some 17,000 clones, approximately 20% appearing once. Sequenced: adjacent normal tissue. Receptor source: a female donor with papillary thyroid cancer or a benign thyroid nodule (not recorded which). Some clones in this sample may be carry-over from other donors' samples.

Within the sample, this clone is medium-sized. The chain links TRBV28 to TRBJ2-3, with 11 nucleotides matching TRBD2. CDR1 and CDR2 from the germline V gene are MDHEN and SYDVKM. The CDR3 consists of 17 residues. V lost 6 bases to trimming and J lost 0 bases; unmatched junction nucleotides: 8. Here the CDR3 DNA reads TGTGCCAGCAGCCAAGGGACTAGCGGTCCTAGCACAGATACGCAGTATTTT. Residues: CASSQGTSGPSTDTQYF. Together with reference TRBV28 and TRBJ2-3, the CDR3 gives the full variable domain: DVKVTQSSRYLVKRTGEKVFLECVQDMDHENMFWYRQDPGLGLRLIYFSYDVKMKEKGDIPEGYSVSREKKERFSLILESASTNQTSMYLCASSQGTSGPSTDTQYFGPGTRLTVL.

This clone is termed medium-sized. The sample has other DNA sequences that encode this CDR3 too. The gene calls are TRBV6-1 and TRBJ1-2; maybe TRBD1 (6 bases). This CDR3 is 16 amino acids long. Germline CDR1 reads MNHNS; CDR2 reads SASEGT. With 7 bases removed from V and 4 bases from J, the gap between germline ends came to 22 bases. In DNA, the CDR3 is TGTGCCAGCACCACCGCGGGGGGGGCAGTCGCCTATGGCTACACCTTC. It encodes CASTTAGGAVAYGYTF.

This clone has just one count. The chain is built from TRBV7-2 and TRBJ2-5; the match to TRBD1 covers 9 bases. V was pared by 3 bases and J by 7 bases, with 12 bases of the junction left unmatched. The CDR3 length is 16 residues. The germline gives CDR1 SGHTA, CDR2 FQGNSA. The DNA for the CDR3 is TGTGCCAGCAGCTTGGGGGGACAGGGTTCAAGGCGGACCCAGTACTTC. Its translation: CASSLGGQGSRRTQYF.

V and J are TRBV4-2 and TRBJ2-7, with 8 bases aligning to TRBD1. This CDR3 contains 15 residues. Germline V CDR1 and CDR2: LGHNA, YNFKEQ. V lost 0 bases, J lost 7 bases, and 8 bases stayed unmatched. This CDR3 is CASSQEEGQGLEQYF. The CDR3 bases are TGTGCCAGCAGCCAAGAGGAAGGACAGGGCTTAGAGCAGTACTTC.